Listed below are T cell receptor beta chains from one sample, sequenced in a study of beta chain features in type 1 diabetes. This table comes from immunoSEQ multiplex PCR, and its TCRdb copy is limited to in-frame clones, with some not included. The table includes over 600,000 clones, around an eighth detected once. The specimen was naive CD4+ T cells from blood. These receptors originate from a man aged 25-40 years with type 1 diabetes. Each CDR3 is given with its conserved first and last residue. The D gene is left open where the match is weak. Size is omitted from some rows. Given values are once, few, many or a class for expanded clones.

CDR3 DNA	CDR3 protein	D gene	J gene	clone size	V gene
TGCAGCGTTGTAGTTGTGACAGGGGAGGCTGGGGCCAACGTCCTGACTTTC	CSVVVVTGEAGANVLTF	TRBD1	TRBJ2-6	few	TRBV29-1
TGCAGCGTTGAGGTTTTTTCAGTCACAGATACGCAGTATTTT	CSVEVFSVTDTQYF	.	TRBJ2-3	.	TRBV29-1
TGCGCCAGCAGTCAGGAGAGCAATCAGCCCCAGCATTTT	CASSQESNQPQHF	.	TRBJ1-5	.	TRBV5-1
TGTGCCACCGCATGGAAGGAGGGCGGCACAGATACGCAGTATTTT	CATAWKEGGTDTQYF	.	TRBJ2-3	few	TRBV10-3
TGTGCCAGCAGGAGGAATCAGCCCCAGCATTTT	CASRRNQPQHF	.	TRBJ1-5	few	TRBV6-5
TGTGCCAGTAGTACGACCCGGGGCAGGTCGAACACCGGGGAGCTGTTTTTT	CASSTTRGRSNTGELFF	.	TRBJ2-2	.	TRBV19
TGTGCCAGCAGCTCCGTGTCTAGCACAGATACGCAGTATTTT	CASSSVSSTDTQYF	.	TRBJ2-3	.	TRBV5-6
TGCAGCGTTGTAGGGTACACCGGGGAGCTGTTTTTT	CSVVGYTGELFF	.	TRBJ2-2	.	TRBV29-1
TGTGCCAGCAGCTCGGTAGGGAATTCACCCCTCCACTTT	CASSSVGNSPLHF	.	TRBJ1-6	few	TRBV5-4
TGTGCCAGCAGGTACAGGACAGGGGTCAGAAATTCACCCCTCCACTTT	CASRYRTGVRNSPLHF	TRBD1	TRBJ1-6	few	TRBV7-2
TGTGCCAGCACCAATGAGGGGTGGGGTGAGCAGTTCTTC	CASTNEGWGEQFF	.	TRBJ2-1	.	TRBV7-9
TGTGCCAGCAGCCCCACCGCCGACAGGGGTATAAGCAATCAGCCCCAGCATTTT	CASSPTADRGISNQPQHF	TRBD1	TRBJ1-5	.	TRBV4-2
TGCGCCAGCAGCGGCGGAGGCTCTGGAAACACCATATATTTT	CASSGGGSGNTIYF	.	TRBJ1-3	few	TRBV5-1
TGTGCCAGCAGCGAAAGGGGGCGAACGAACACTGAAGCTTTCTTT	CASSERGRTNTEAFF	TRBD1	TRBJ1-1	.	TRBV11-2
TGCGCCAGCAGCTTGGAGTTGGGGGCGTCACCCCTCCACTTT	CASSLELGASPLHF	.	TRBJ1-6	few	TRBV5-1
TGTGCCAGCAGTGTTGGGACAGATTCACTTCAAGGAGGCTACACCTTC	CASSVGTDSLQGGYTF	TRBD1	TRBJ1-2	few	TRBV9
TGTGCCAGCAGTGACACAGACAACACCGGGGAGCTGTTTTTT	CASSDTDNTGELFF	.	TRBJ2-2	few	TRBV6-6